This T cell receptor (beta chain) was identified during a study of cytomegalovirus exposure and HLA in healthy donors. This CDR3 comprises 16 residues. CDR1 SGHRS and CDR2 YFSETQ come from the germline V gene. V lost 0 bases and J lost 6; bases outside the gene matches: 8. Study results and caveats: The dataset shows that most TCR sequences were rare, while some public TCRs occurred in many donors. In a later analysis, a missense DCLRE1C variant was linked to TCR beta V- and J-gene trimming.

The table lists this clone with a count of one. Its antigen is unknown. The PCR was carried out with 60 Vbeta primers and 13 Jbeta primers. Sequencing used immunoSEQ multiplex PCR; TCRdb keeps in-frame clones, though not all of them. The data contain about 120,000 clones, 65% to 75% of them singletons. This rearrangement joins TRBV5-1 to TRBJ2-2; 7 bases map to TRBD1. This TCR was recovered from a man aged 25-45 years in good health and CMV-seropositive. Input material: PBMCs. The CDR3 region is CASSLGPTGTAGELFF. In nucleotides, the CDR3 is TGCGCCAGCAGCTTGGGCCCGACAGGGACGGCCGGGGAGCTGTTTTTT.